Shown below are 19 T cell receptor beta chains from a single sample sequenced in a study of control samples from healthy donors and cancer patients. The protocol was immunoSEQ multiplex PCR, while the TCRdb copy is restricted to in-frame clones and leaves out a portion. The sample records 160,000 or so clones, approximately 94% being singletons. Sequences were obtained from blood. These receptors were collected from a woman aged 40-49 years in good health.

This chain uses TRBV3-1 (or the pseudogene TRBV3-2) with TRBJ2-7, with TRBD1 matching over 8 bases. V gave up 4 bases and J gave up 3 bases; unmatched junction bases: 8. Germline V gives CDR1 LGHDT, CDR2 YNNKEL (reference sequence). The CDR3 consists of 15 residues. CDR3 nucleotide sequence: TGTGCCAGCAGCCCTCGGACAGGGTGGGACTACGAGCAGTACTTC. As protein: CASSPRTGWDYEQYF.

The CDR3 bases are TGTGCCAGCAGAGGACTAGCGGGAGGGACAGATACGCAGTATTTT. Its protein product is CASRGLAGGTDTQYF. The chain joins TRBV2 to TRBJ2-3, with TRBD2 matching 15 bases. Germline loops: CDR1 SNHLY, CDR2 FYNNEI. The CDR3 extends over 15 amino acids. The J segment lost 3 bases and the V segment lost 6 bases, leaving 1 base of the junction unmatched. The full variable domain, rest sourced from reference TRBV2 and TRBJ2-3, is EPEVTQTPSHQVTQMGQEVILRCVPISNHLYFYWYRQILGQKVEFLVSFYNNEISEKSEIFDDQFSVERPDGSNFTLKIRSTKLEDSAMYFCASRGLAGGTDTQYFGPGTRLTVL.

This chain connects TRBV3-1 (or the pseudogene TRBV3-2) to TRBJ2-1; 7 positions agree with TRBD2. Germline V gene lookup returns CDR1 LGHDT and CDR2 YNNKEL (reference sequence). CDR3 size: 16 residues. The V gene end was trimmed by 5 bases and the J gene end by 4 bases; junction bases not matched to a gene: 11. The CDR3 reads CASSTRRGESYNEQFF. In nucleotides, the CDR3 is TGTGCCAGCAGCACGAGACGGGGGGAGTCATACAATGAGCAGTTCTTC.

V is TRBV25-1 and J is TRBJ1-2, with TRBD1 matching 8 bases. CDR1 and CDR2 from the germline V gene are MGHDK and SYGVNS. CDR3 size: 13 residues. V was clipped by 5 bases and J by 7 bases; unmatched bases: 6. CDR3 amino acids: CASSSHGTGGYTF. DNA for the CDR3: TGTGCCAGCAGTTCCCACGGGACAGGTGGCTACACCTTC.

A single count supports this clone. The chain carries TRBV11-3 and TRBJ1-1, with D unresolved. The length of the CDR3 is 12 residues. Germline lookup yields CDR1 SGHNT and CDR2 YENEEA. V was clipped by 5 bases and J by 2 bases, with 6 bases between them. CDR3 nucleotide sequence: TGTGCCAGCAGCCACAGAAACACTGAAGCTTTCTTT. Protein sequence: CASSHRNTEAFF.

The rearrangement uses TRBV18 and TRBJ1-5; no firm D call. The V end lost 3 bases, the J end lost 2 bases, and 14 bases lay between the germline ends. There are 16 residues in the CDR3. Looked up from germline, CDR1 is KGHSH and CDR2 is LQKENI. The CDR3 DNA follows: TGTGCCAGCTCACCCTCGGGCCCCGGAGGCAATCAGCCCCAGCATTTT. This gives the protein CASSPSGPGGNQPQHF.

The chain is built from TRBV6-5 and TRBJ1-4; 8 bases are shared with TRBD1. Germline lookup yields CDR1 MNHEY and CDR2 SVGAGI. The CDR3 loop spans 14 amino acids. Losses at the gene ends were 0 bases for V and 7 bases for J; bases not matched to a gene: 1. In DNA form, the CDR3 reads TGTGCCAGCAGTTACTCGGACAGGGTTGAAAAACTGTTTTTT. Protein sequence: CASSYSDRVEKLFF.

The chain recombines TRBV7-3 with TRBJ2-1, with 8 bases aligning to TRBD2. The CDR3 length is 13 residues. Germline V gene data show CDR1 as SGHTA and CDR2 as FQGTGA. V lost 4 bases to trimming and J lost 8 bases; unmatched junction nucleotides: 4. The CDR3 nucleotides are TGTGCCAGCAGCTCAGGACTAGCAGATGAGCAGTTCTTC. Protein product: CASSSGLADEQFF. The whole variable domain, remainder taken from reference TRBV7-3 and TRBJ2-1, is GAGVSQTPSNKVTEKGKYVELRCDPISGHTALYWYRQSLGQGPEFLIYFQGTGAADDSGLPNDRFFAVRPEGSVSTLKIQRTERGDSAVYLCASSSGLADEQFFGPGTRLTVL.

V and J are TRBV19 and TRBJ2-1, with 8 bases that match TRBD2. The germline CDR1 and CDR2 sequences are LNHDA and SQIVND (reference sequence). The ends lost 6 bases at V and 6 bases at J; junction bases unmatched: 4. There are 13 residues in the CDR3. Here the CDR3 DNA reads TGTGCCAGTAGCGGGACTAGAGGCAATGAGCAGTTCTTC. It codes for CASSGTRGNEQFF. Looking up the rest from reference TRBV19 and TRBJ2-1 gives the full variable domain: DGGITQSPKYLFRKEGQNVTLSCEQNLNHDAMYWYRQDPGQGLRLIYYSQIVNDFQKGDIAEGYSVSREKKESFPLTVTSAQKNPTAFYLCASSGTRGNEQFFGPGTRLTVL.

The CDR3 sequence: CASRPDREGGTEAFF. DNA of the CDR3: TGTGCCAGCAGACCGGACAGGGAAGGGGGCACTGAAGCTTTCTTT. The V gene is TRBV6-5, the J gene TRBJ1-1; 8 nucleotides agree with TRBD1. V trimming: 6 bases; J trimming: 4 bases; junction bases outside the gene matches: 10. Looked up from germline, CDR1 is MNHEY and CDR2 is SVGAGI. The CDR3 runs 15 residues.

This chain joins TRBV5-1 and TRBJ2-2; 10 bases are shared with TRBD2. Germline values: CDR1 SGHRS, CDR2 YFSETQ. The CDR3 length is 15 residues. V lost 7 bases to trimming and J lost 3 bases; unmatched junction nucleotides: 6. The CDR3 coding sequence is TGCGCCAGCGAGCGGGAGGGCAGAGACACCGGGGAGCTGTTTTTT. Residues: CASEREGRDTGELFF. Full variable domain (outside the CDR3, taken from reference TRBV5-1 and TRBJ2-2): KAGVTQTPRYLIKTRGQQVTLSCSPISGHRSVSWYQQTPGQGLQFLFEYFSETQRNKGNFPGRFSGRQFSNSRSEMNVSTLELGDSALYLCASEREGRDTGELFFGEGSRLTVL.

The table lists this clone with a count of one. The chain links TRBV10-2 to TRBJ2-2; D is perhaps TRBD1 (6 bases). The CDR3 totals 13 residues. V lost 6 bases and J 8 bases, leaving 13 bases between the germline ends. Per the germline V gene, CDR1 is WSHSY and CDR2 is SAAADI. CDR3 loop: CASRAPGEGELFF. The CDR3 DNA sequence: TGCGCCAGCAGAGCGCCAGGGGAGGGGGAGCTGTTTTTT.

The rearrangement links TRBV7-2 to TRBJ1-6, with 12 positions matching TRBD1. Looked up from germline, CDR1 is SGHTA and CDR2 is FQGNSA. The CDR3 totals 16 residues. V was pared by 10 bases and J by 9 bases, with 13 bases of the junction left unmatched. CDR3 in amino acids: CATTTTPGQGASPLHF. The CDR3 DNA follows: TGTGCCACCACTACCACACCGGGACAGGGGGCTTCACCCCTCCACTTT.

The V call is TRBV11-2, the J call TRBJ2-7; the D gene is possibly TRBD2 (6 bases). The germline V and J ends were trimmed by 1 base and 3 bases, with 10 bases remaining between them. Germline V gene data show CDR1 as SGHAT and CDR2 as FQNNGV. This CDR3 has 14 amino acids. The CDR3 DNA follows: TGTGCCAGCAGCTTAGTATGGCGGGACTACGAGCAGTACTTC. Translated, it gives CASSLVWRDYEQYF.

This chain connects TRBV5-1 to TRBJ1-4; tentatively, D is TRBD1 (5 bases). Germline lookup yields CDR1 SGHRS and CDR2 YFSETQ. The CDR3 runs to 14 residues. Trimming pared 4 bases from V and 8 bases from J, leaving 15 bases between. This CDR3 is CASSPWGGKEKLFF. The CDR3 coding sequence is TGCGCCAGCAGCCCCTGGGGGGGGAAAGAAAAACTGTTTTTT. The full variable domain, rest sourced from reference TRBV5-1 and TRBJ1-4, is KAGVTQTPRYLIKTRGQQVTLSCSPISGHRSVSWYQQTPGQGLQFLFEYFSETQRNKGNFPGRFSGRQFSNSRSEMNVSTLELGDSALYLCASSPWGGKEKLFFGSGTQLSVL.

Concerning this clone itself: Distinct nucleotide sequences in the sample also encode this CDR3. V and J are TRBV6-5 and TRBJ1-1, with D unclear. The CDR3 runs to 15 residues. Germline loops: CDR1 MNHEY, CDR2 SVGAGI. The V end lost 0 bases, the J end lost 0 bases, and 8 bases lay between the germline ends. CDR3 sequence (DNA): TGTGCCAGCAGTTACTCGAAAGCTTTGAACACTGAAGCTTTCTTT. Its protein product is CASSYSKALNTEAFF.

The V and J genes are TRBV27 and TRBJ2-4; 7 bases map to TRBD2. CDR3 length: 18 residues. The germline V gene encodes CDR1 MNHEY and CDR2 SMNVEV (reference sequence). V shed 3 bases, J shed 2 bases, and the junction held 13 bases outside the gene matches. CDR3 nucleotides: TGTGCCAGCAGTTTGGGGGGGTGGGGGGTCCAGTCCAAAAACATTCAGTACTTC. Protein product: CASSLGGWGVQSKNIQYF.

This clone occurred once. The chain combines TRBV10-2 with TRBJ1-2, with D maybe TRBD1 (5 bases). The V end was cut by 7 bases, the J end by 6 bases, with 15 bases between. The V gene's germline CDR1 is WSHSY and CDR2 SAAADI. The CDR3 length is 13 residues. The CDR3 sequence: CASTKEGTHGYTF. The CDR3, as DNA: TGCGCCAGCACCAAAGAAGGGACTCATGGCTACACCTTC.

CDR3 in DNA: TGTGCCAGCAGCACCTTAAGTCACGGCTACACCTTC. This gives the protein CASSTLSHGYTF. This chain uses TRBV7-2 with TRBJ1-2; no clear D gene. Looked up from germline, CDR1 is SGHTA and CDR2 is FQGNSA. This CDR3 has 12 residues. Trimming stripped 5 bases from V and 8 bases from J, with 12 bases between.